A single sample gave rise to the 14 T cell receptor beta chains below, sequenced in a study of T-cell reconstitution after alpha-beta-depleted transplantation in children. As it was prepared, the TCRbeta library received unique molecular identifiers. TCRdb analysed the PCR reads with MiXCR anew, one entry per CDR3 protein. The table includes hundreds of thousands of distinct CDR3 sequences, approximately 8.4% detected once. Sequences were derived from PBMCs, mostly from graft donor cells, sampled 360 days after TCRalphabeta/CD19-depleted stem cell transplant. Source of these receptors: a male patient aged 2 to 10 who had a stem cell transplant for acute myeloid leukemia, so the T cells may come from the graft donor.

This chain connects TRBV5-1 to TRBJ1-2; 9 bases line up with TRBD1. Losses at the gene ends were 5 bases for V and 7 bases for J; bases not matched to a gene: 9. Germline lookup yields CDR1 SGHRS and CDR2 YFSETQ. The CDR3 loop spans 14 amino acids. The CDR3 reads CASRAPGQGIGYTF. The CDR3, as DNA: TGCGCCAGCAGGGCCCCGGGACAGGGTATTGGCTACACCTTC.

The rearrangement uses TRBV4-2 and TRBJ2-6; no clear D. The CDR3 has 16 amino acids. The germline V gene encodes CDR1 LGHNA and CDR2 YNFKEQ. The germline V and J ends were trimmed by 0 bases and 4 bases, with 10 bases remaining between them. The CDR3 sequence: CASSQEIGLGANVLTF. The CDR3 DNA reads TGTGCCAGCAGCCAAGAGATAGGGTTGGGGGCCAACGTCCTGACTTTC.

The chain joins TRBV12-3 or TRBV12-4 to TRBJ1-5, with 11 nucleotides matching TRBD1. CDR3 size: 17 residues. Trimming removed 3 bases from V and 7 bases from J; junction bases left unmatched: 11. For the CDR3, the DNA is TGTGCCAGCAGTTTCTGGACAGGGGGCCCACCAGGCCAGCCCCAGCATTTT. Its translation is CASSFWTGGPPGQPQHF.

This chain links TRBV12-3 or TRBV12-4 with TRBJ1-1, with a tentative D call TRBD1 (5 bases). The CDR3 has 11 amino acids. The CDR3 nucleotides are TGTATAACGACAGTGAACACTGAAGCTTTCTTT. It specifies CITTVNTEAFF.

J is TRBJ1-2 and V is TRBV9; D is ambiguous. V was clipped by 3 bases and J by 9 bases, with 9 bases between them. The CDR3 is made up of 11 amino acids. The germline gives CDR1 SGDLS, CDR2 YYNGEE. CDR3 loop: CASSGRRRYTF. Written as DNA, the CDR3 is TGTGCCAGCAGCGGCAGGAGGCGCTACACCTTC.

This clonotype was seen repeatedly, ten times or more. V is TRBV12-3 or TRBV12-4 and J is TRBJ2-2; tentatively, D is TRBD1 or TRBD2 (7 bases each). The CDR3 is 19 amino acids. Deletions cut 1 base from V and 0 bases from J, with 18 bases between. The DNA of the CDR3 is TGTGCCAGCAGTTTAGGGCCGGGGGGACAGACTACGAACACCGGGGAGCTGTTTTTT. The encoded protein is CASSLGPGGQTTNTGELFF.

Comment on this clonotype: The junction shows a germline mismatch at one end, possibly a read error. This chain connects TRBV30 to TRBJ1-2; 8 nucleotides line up with TRBD1. The CDR3 totals 11 residues. The germline V gene encodes CDR1 GTSNPN and CDR2 SVGIG (reference sequence). CDR3 nucleotides: TGCTCCCAGGGGGCCTTGAGGGGCTACACCTTC. Protein product: CSQGALRGYTF.

This clonotype came up many times. The chain joins TRBV20-1 to TRBJ2-1; D not certain. There are 11 residues in the CDR3. The germline CDR1 and CDR2 sequences are DFQATT and SNEGSKA (reference sequence). The V end was cut by 3 bases, the J end by 6 bases, with 6 bases between. The CDR3 DNA is TGCAGTGCTAGTTCCCGCAATGAGCAGTTCTTC. Amino acids: CSASSRNEQFF.

This chain joins TRBV20-1 and TRBJ2-7, with 7 positions matching TRBD1. V lost 0 bases to trimming and J lost 1 base; unmatched junction nucleotides: 9. The CDR3 is 16 residues long. In germline, CDR1 is DFQATT, CDR2 SNEGSKA (reference sequence). In DNA form, the CDR3 reads TGCAGTGCTAGAGATCTTCAGGGGGTAAAATCCTACGAGCAGTACGTC. It is translated as CSARDLQGVKSYEQYV.

The chain uses TRBV18 and TRBJ2-2; 12 bases fit TRBD1. Germline CDR1 is KGHSH and CDR2 is LQKENI. V shed 6 bases, J shed 2 bases, and the junction held 10 bases outside the gene matches. The CDR3 extends over 18 amino acids. In DNA form, the CDR3 reads TGTGCCAGCTCGCCTCTCCCGGGACAGGGGGCCAACACCGGGGAGCTGTTTTTT. Translation: CASSPLPGQGANTGELFF.

V and J are TRBV4-1 and TRBJ2-7, with D possibly matching TRBD1 (6 bases). The germline V and J ends were trimmed by 0 bases and 5 bases, with 11 bases remaining between them. This CDR3 comprises 14 residues. Germline V gene data show CDR1 as MGHRA and CDR2 as YSYEKL. The CDR3 DNA is TGCGCCAGCAGCCAAGACACAGGGTTGAACGAGCAGTACGTC. It specifies CASSQDTGLNEQYV.

In its sample, this clonotype was seen many times. This chain connects TRBV5-1 to TRBJ2-7, with D possibly matching TRBD1 (5 bases). Germline CDR1 reads SGHRS; CDR2 reads YFSETQ. V was pared by 2 bases and J by 3 bases, with 12 bases between. The CDR3 has 14 amino acids. As DNA, the CDR3 is TGCGCCAGCAGCTTAGACAGTAGATTCTACGAGCAGTACTTC. It yields the protein CASSLDSRFYEQYF.

The table lists this clonotype with a few counts. The chain has TRBV15 and TRBJ2-7; a weak D match, TRBD2 (6 bases). This CDR3 is 15 amino acids long. The germline V gene has CDR1 LNHNV and CDR2 YYDKDF (reference sequence). V was cut by 3 bases and J by 2 bases, with 14 bases left in between. The CDR3 is CATSREFGGAYEQYV. CDR3 DNA: TGTGCCACCAGCAGGGAGTTCGGGGGAGCCTACGAGCAGTACGTC.

This clonotype occurred a few times. The chain couples TRBV5-6 to TRBJ2-5; D perhaps matches TRBD1 (6 bases). The CDR3 length is 15 residues. Germline CDR1 and CDR2: SGHDT and YYEEEE. The V gene lost 3 bases and the J gene lost 5 bases, with 17 bases spanning the gap. CDR3 residues: CASSSVRTEGETQYF. CDR3 coding DNA: TGTGCCAGCAGCTCGGTACGGACAGAGGGGGAGACCCAGTACTTC. Variable domain in full (rest from reference TRBV5-6 and TRBJ2-5): DAGVTQSPTHLIKTRGQQVTLRCSPKSGHDTVSWYQQALGQGPQFIFQYYEEEERQRGNFPDRFSGHQFPNYSSELNVNALLLGDSALYLCASSSVRTEGETQYFGPGTRLLVL.